The clone carrying this TCR beta chain was seen ten or more times. Time point described: after trial treatment. As for treatment: LDRT plus nivolumab, ipilimumab, low-dose cyclophosphamide and aspirin (RACIN trial). The study gave donors nivolumab, ipilimumab, aspirin, low-dose cyclophosphamide and low-dose radiotherapy. Eligibility was restricted to patients presenting with advanced solid tumors that lacked tumor-infiltrating lymphocytes. Priming of first-strand cDNA relied on TRAV- and TRBV-specific primers (covering alpha and beta chains). Over approximately 20 PCR cycles, TCRs were amplified from a constant-region primer and V-primer adapter. TCRdb passed the reads through MiXCR, listing each CDR3 protein once. The sample consists of 95,000 to 100,000 distinct CDR3 sequences, roughly 20% of them appearing once. This entry comes from a study of low-dose radiotherapy and immunotherapy resistance in tumors. Study summary: Every two weeks patients got nivolumab 240 mg flat dose, plus ipilimumab 1 mg/kg every six weeks, intravenously. Daily oral aspirin at 300 mg began on cycle 1 day 1 and lasted four cycles.

This CDR3 has 16 amino acids. V was shortened by 5 bases and J by 5 bases, with 19 bases between the two germline ends. Germline CDR1 reads LNHDA; CDR2 reads SQIVND (reference sequence). The specimen comprised PBMCs, sampled after low-dose radiotherapy plus immunotherapy. The gene calls are TRBV19 and TRBJ1-5; the D gene is possibly TRBD1 (6 bases). The receptor was derived from a male donor with prostate cancer. CDR3 protein: CASSLKTTGSHQPQHF. The DNA of the CDR3 is TGTGCCAGTAGTCTCAAAACGACAGGTTCGCATCAGCCCCAGCATTTT.